The 16 T cell receptor beta chains below were found in one sample sequenced in a study of T cell repertoires in cytomegalovirus infection. Each CDR3 protein gets one entry after TCRdb re-called the reads with MiXCR. This table holds about 740,000 distinct CDR3 sequences, roughly 36% found once. Sequencing input: PBMCs. These receptors all come from a human donor in good health (CMV status not recorded). Some clones in this sample may be carry-over from other donors' samples.

In its sample, this clonotype was seen a few times. The rearrangement joins TRBV19 to TRBJ2-7, with D unclear. The CDR3 loop spans 13 amino acids. Looked up from germline, CDR1 is LNHDA and CDR2 is SQIVND (reference sequence). The ends were cut back, 3 bases at V and 13 bases at J, with 19 bases in the middle. The CDR3 region has the DNA TGTGCCAGTAGTATCAGACCCGCTTACGAGCCTTACTTC. It codes for CASSIRPAYEPYF.

V is TRBV27 and J is TRBJ1-6, with a tentative D call TRBD1 (6 bases). V shed 4 bases and J shed 0 bases, with 16 bases lying between them. The CDR3 runs 18 residues. Germline lookup yields CDR1 MNHEY and CDR2 SMNVEV (reference sequence). The CDR3 DNA reads as TGTGCCAGCAGTTACAAGGGACACAGTTACTCCTATAATTCACCCCTCCACTTT. Encoded protein: CASSYKGHSYSYNSPLHF.

This clonotype was detected only a few times. The chain uses TRBV19 and TRBJ1-3; D remains ambiguous. Trimming stripped 7 bases from V and 0 bases from J, with 13 bases between. Germline CDR1 is LNHDA and CDR2 is SQIVND (reference sequence). CDR3 length equals 15 residues. CDR3 DNA sequence: TGTGCCAGTATCGACTCCCGCCTCTCTGGAAACACCATATATTTT. It yields the protein CASIDSRLSGNTIYF.

This clonotype showed up many times. This chain connects TRBV7-2 to TRBJ2-3; D unresolved. V gave up 5 bases and J gave up 3 bases, with 9 bases separating them. CDR3 length: 13 amino acids. Germline lookup yields CDR1 SGHTA and CDR2 FQGNSA. The CDR3 DNA follows: TGTGCCAGCAGCCACGGCAGGACAGATACGCAGTATTTT. This gives the protein CASSHGRTDTQYF. The whole variable domain, remainder taken from reference TRBV7-2 and TRBJ2-3, is GAGVSQSPSNKVTEKGKDVELRCDPISGHTALYWYRQSLGQGLEFLIYFQGNSAPDKSGLPSDRFSAERTGGSVSTLTIQRTQQEDSAVYLCASSHGRTDTQYFGPGTRLTVL.

A few counts support this clonotype. The chain links TRBV12-3 or TRBV12-4 to TRBJ2-1; D is tentatively TRBD1 or TRBD2 (5 bases each). Trimming took 7 bases from V and 0 from J, leaving 13 bases between them. The CDR3 sequence is 15 residues long. The CDR3 DNA reads TGTGCCAGCAAACACTCAGGGAGCTCCTACAATGAGCAGTTCTTC. Protein product: CASKHSGSSYNEQFF.

The chain joins TRBV27 to TRBJ1-2, with 8 bases aligning to TRBD1. V dropped 5 bases and J dropped 4; count of bases not matched to a gene: 3. Germline V gene sequence: CDR1 MNHEY, CDR2 SMNVEV (reference sequence). CDR3 length equals 13 residues. The CDR3 reads CASSRDRSYGYTF. CDR3 nucleotide sequence: TGTGCCAGCAGTCGGGACAGGAGCTATGGCTACACCTTC.

Points on this clonotype: One end of the junction varies from germline; a read error may be responsible. V gene TRBV18 combines with J gene TRBJ1-1; a weak D match, TRBD1 (5 bases). Looked up from germline, CDR1 is KGHSH and CDR2 is LQKENI. CDR3 length: 15 residues. The CDR3 loop is CTSSPLAGWGTEAFF. DNA of the CDR3: TGTACCAGCTCACCATTGGCAGGGTGGGGCACTGAAGCTTTCTTT.

The chain carries TRBV12-3 or TRBV12-4 and TRBJ1-1; 8 bases align to TRBD1. The CDR3 length is 13 residues. J lost 7 bases, V lost 6 bases, and 7 bases had no gene match. CDR3 sequence reads: CASSRDRNREAFF. The CDR3 region has the DNA TGTGCCAGCAGCCGGGACAGGAATCGTGAAGCTTTCTTT.

V gene TRBV9 combines with J gene TRBJ2-4, with D perhaps given as TRBD1 or TRBD2 (5 bases each). CDR1 is SGDLS, CDR2 YYNGEE, per germline. The CDR3 spans 15 residues. The V gene lost 2 bases and the J gene lost 0 bases, with 9 bases spanning the gap. DNA for the CDR3: TGTGCCAGCAGCGTCTCCGGGACAGCCAAAAACATTCAGTACTTC. Protein sequence: CASSVSGTAKNIQYF.

The V call is TRBV11-1, the J call TRBJ2-1, with D perhaps TRBD2 (7 bases). The CDR3 loop spans 14 amino acids. The V gene's germline CDR1 is SGHAT and CDR2 FQDESV (reference sequence). Trimming removed 1 base at V and 6 bases at J, with 10 bases between. Here the CDR3 DNA reads TGTGCCAGCAGCTTAGTAGGGGGGGTCAATGAGCAGTTCTTC. It specifies CASSLVGGVNEQFF.

This clonotype has a handful of counts. The chain carries TRBV7-3 and TRBJ1-1, with unresolved D. The ends were cut back, 6 bases at V and 2 bases at J, with 10 bases in the middle. This CDR3 region has 13 residues. Germline CDR1 is SGHTA and CDR2 is FQGTGA. CDR3 in amino acids: CASRLSTNTEAFF. The DNA of the CDR3 is TGTGCCAGCAGGCTTAGCACTAACACTGAAGCTTTCTTT. Using reference TRBV7-3 and TRBJ1-1 for the parts outside the CDR3, the full variable domain is GAGVSQTPSNKVTEKGKYVELRCDPISGHTALYWYRQSLGQGPEFLIYFQGTGAADDSGLPNDRFFAVRPEGSVSTLKIQRTERGDSAVYLCASRLSTNTEAFFGQGTRLTVV.

V usage is TRBV6-6 and J usage is TRBJ1-1; no clear D. V was clipped by 0 bases and J by 11 bases, with 10 bases between them. Germline values: CDR1 MNHNY, CDR2 SVGAGI (reference sequence). The CDR3 length is 12 residues. In DNA form, the CDR3 reads TGTGCCAGCAGTTACTCGGGATTCGGGGCTTTCTTT. Its protein product is CASSYSGFGAFF.

In the case of this clonotype: One end of the junction fails to match germline, which may point to a read error. The chain has TRBV6-8 and TRBJ2-7; D uncertain. The germline gives CDR1 MNHGY, CDR2 SAAAGT. The CDR3 extends over 15 amino acids. This chain's CDR3 is CARSYATTSGYEQYF. The CDR3 DNA follows: TGTGCCCGCAGCTACGCAACTACCAGTGGGTACGAGCAGTACTTC.

V and J are TRBV28 and TRBJ2-2; D unclear. Germline-derived CDR1 and CDR2 are MDHEN and SYDVKM. The V end lost 1 base, the J end lost 4 bases, and 10 bases lay between the germline ends. The CDR3 has 15 residues. The CDR3 spells CASSLSAGFTGELFF. CDR3 coding DNA: TGTGCCAGCAGTTTATCGGCCGGGTTCACCGGGGAGCTGTTTTTT.

V usage is TRBV28 and J usage is TRBJ2-1; D is possibly TRBD1 (6 bases). Germline V gives CDR1 MDHEN, CDR2 SYDVKM. Trimming removed 6 bases from V and 5 bases from J, with 14 bases in between. The CDR3 covers 14 residues. This chain's CDR3 is CASRQEWGHNEQFF. Written as DNA, the CDR3 is TGTGCCAGCAGACAGGAGTGGGGGCACAATGAGCAGTTCTTC.

The sample holds a few counts of this clonotype. This chain connects TRBV29-1 to TRBJ2-1; TRBD1 or TRBD2 may be the D gene (5 bases each). Germline V gives CDR1 SQVTM, CDR2 ANQGSEA. Trimming took off 6 bases at V and 4 bases at J, with 13 bases between the two ends. CDR3 length: 13 residues. CDR3 coding DNA: TGCAGCGTGCAAAGAGGGGAGTACAATGAGCAGTTCTTC. It is translated as CSVQRGEYNEQFF.